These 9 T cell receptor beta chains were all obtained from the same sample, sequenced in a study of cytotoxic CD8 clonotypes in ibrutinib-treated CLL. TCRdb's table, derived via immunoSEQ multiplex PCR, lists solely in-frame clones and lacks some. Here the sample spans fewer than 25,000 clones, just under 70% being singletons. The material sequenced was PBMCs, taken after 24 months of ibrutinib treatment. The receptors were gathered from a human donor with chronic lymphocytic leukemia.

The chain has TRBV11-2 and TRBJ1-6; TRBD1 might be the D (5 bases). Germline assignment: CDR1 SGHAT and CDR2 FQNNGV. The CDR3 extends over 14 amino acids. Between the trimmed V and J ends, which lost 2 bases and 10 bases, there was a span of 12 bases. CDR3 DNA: TGTGCCAGCAGCTTAAGTCAGGGCATGTCACCCCTCCACTTT. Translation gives CASSLSQGMSPLHF.

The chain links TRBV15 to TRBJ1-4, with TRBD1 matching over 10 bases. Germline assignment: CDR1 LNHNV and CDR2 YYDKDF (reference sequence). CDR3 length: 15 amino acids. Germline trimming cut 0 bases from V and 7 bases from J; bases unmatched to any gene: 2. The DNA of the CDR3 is TGTGCCACCAGCAGAGAGACAGGGGGCATTGAAAAACTGTTTTTT. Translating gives CATSRETGGIEKLFF. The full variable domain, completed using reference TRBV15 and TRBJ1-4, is DAMVIQNPRYQVTQFGKPVTLSCSQTLNHNVMYWYQQKSSQAPKLLFHYYDKDFNNEADTPDNFQSRRPNTSFCFLDIRSPGLGDTAMYLCATSRETGGIEKLFFGSGTQLSVL.

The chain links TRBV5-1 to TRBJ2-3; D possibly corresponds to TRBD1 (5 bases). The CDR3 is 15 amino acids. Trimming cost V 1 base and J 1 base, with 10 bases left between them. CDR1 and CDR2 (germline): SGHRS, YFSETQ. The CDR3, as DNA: TGCGCCAGCAGCTTGTTGGGGCAGGGCACAGATACGCAGTATTTT. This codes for CASSLLGQGTDTQYF. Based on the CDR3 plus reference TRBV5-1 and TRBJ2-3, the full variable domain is KAGVTQTPRYLIKTRGQQVTLSCSPISGHRSVSWYQQTPGQGLQFLFEYFSETQRNKGNFPGRFSGRQFSNSRSEMNVSTLELGDSALYLCASSLLGQGTDTQYFGPGTRLTVL.

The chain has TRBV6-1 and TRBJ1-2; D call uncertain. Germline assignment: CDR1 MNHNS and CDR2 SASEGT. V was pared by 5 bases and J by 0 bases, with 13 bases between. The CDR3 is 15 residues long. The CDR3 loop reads CASSNLDGTNYGYTF. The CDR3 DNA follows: TGTGCCAGCAGTAATTTAGACGGAACTAACTATGGCTACACCTTC.

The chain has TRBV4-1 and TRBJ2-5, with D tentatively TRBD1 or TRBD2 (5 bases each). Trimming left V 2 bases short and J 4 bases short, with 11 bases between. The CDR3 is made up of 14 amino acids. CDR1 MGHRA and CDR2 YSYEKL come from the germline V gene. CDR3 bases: TGCGCCAGCAGCCAACCAGACAGCGGAGAGACCCAGTACTTC. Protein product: CASSQPDSGETQYF.

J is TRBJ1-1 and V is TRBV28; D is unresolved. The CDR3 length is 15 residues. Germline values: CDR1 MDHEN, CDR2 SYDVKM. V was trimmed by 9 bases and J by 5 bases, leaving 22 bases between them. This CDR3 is CASYSDGSGLTEAFF. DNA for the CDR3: TGTGCCAGTTACTCAGACGGAAGTGGTTTAACTGAAGCTTTCTTT.

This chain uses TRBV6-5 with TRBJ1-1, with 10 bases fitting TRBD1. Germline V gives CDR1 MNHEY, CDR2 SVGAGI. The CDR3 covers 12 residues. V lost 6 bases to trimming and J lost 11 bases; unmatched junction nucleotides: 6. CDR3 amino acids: CASSRQGAMAFF. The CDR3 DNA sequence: TGTGCCAGCAGCCGACAGGGGGCGATGGCTTTCTTT.

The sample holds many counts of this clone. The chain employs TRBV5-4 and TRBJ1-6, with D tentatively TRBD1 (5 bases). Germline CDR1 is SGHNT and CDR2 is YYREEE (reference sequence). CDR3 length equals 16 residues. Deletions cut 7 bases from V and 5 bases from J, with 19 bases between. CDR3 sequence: CASQDRAAGHNSPLHF. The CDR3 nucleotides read TGTGCCAGCCAAGATAGGGCAGCGGGGCATAATTCACCCCTCCACTTT.

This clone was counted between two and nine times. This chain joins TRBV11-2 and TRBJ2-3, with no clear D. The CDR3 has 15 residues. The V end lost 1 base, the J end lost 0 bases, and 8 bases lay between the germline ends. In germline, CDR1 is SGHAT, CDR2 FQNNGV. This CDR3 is CASSLVPVSTDTQYF. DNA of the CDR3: TGTGCCAGCAGCTTAGTACCAGTTAGCACAGATACGCAGTATTTT.